The TCR beta chain under discussion was sequenced for a study of PD-L1 blockade in urothelial cancer. The V end lost 2 bases, the J end lost 3 bases, and 14 bases lay between the germline ends. The CDR3 loop spans 15 amino acids. Germline lookup yields CDR1 MGHRA and CDR2 YSYEKL. Data came from immunoSEQ multiplex PCR; TCRdb stores just in-frame clones and leaves some out. The table lists around 71,000 clones, about 85% of them singletons. This sample's time point: pretreatment peripheral blood. The patients' disease, urothelial carcinoma, was locally advanced or metastatic. Anywhere from 1 to 8 samples came from each patient, spanning pretreatment and on-treatment.

The sample consisted of PBMCs, taken around atezolizumab (anti-PD-L1) treatment. This sequence joins TRBV4-1 and TRBJ2-7, with D possibly matching TRBD1 (5 bases). The TCR sequence derives from a middle-aged man with urothelial cancer. The CDR3 loop reads CASSQQQGGHYEQYF. The CDR3 nucleotides are TGCGCCAGCAGCCAACAGCAGGGCGGACACTACGAGCAGTACTTC.